This TCR beta chain is from a study of graft-versus-host responses after intestinal transplantation. Findings and limits, study-wide: Allografts from individuals with graft-donor T cell macrochimerism displayed high graft-versus-host to host-versus-graft clonal ratios.

A remark on this clone: The antigen is unknown.

Per germline, CDR1 SEHNR and CDR2 FQNEAQ (reference sequence). Trimming left V 5 bases short and J 5 bases short, with 15 bases between. The CDR3 is 14 amino acids. TCRdb's copy holds only in-frame clones and misses some; the assay was immunoSEQ multiplex PCR. The table includes some 86,000 clones, 75% to 95% detected once. The clonotype originates from a human donor who received an intestinal transplant. This sample comprised unstimulated CD8+ T cells sorted from spleen or lymph node cells, obtained before intestinal transplant. The chain employs TRBV7-9 and TRBJ2-5; TRBD1 is a possible D gene (5 bases). CDR3 DNA: TGTGCCAGCAGCACAAGGGGTGTTGGGGAGACCCAGTACTTC. It translates to CASSTRGVGETQYF.